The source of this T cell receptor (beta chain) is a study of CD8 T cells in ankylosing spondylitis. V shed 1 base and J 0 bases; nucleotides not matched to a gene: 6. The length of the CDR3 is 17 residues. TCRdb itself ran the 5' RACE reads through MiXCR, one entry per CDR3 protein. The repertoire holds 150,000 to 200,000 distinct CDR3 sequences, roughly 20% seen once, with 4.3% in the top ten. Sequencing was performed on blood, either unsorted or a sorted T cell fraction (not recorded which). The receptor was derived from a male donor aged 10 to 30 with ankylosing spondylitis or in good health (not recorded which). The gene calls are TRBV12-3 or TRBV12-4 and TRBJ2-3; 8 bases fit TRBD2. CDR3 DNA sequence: TGTGCCAGCAGTTTAGTTTCTAGCGGGTCTAGCACAGATACGCAGTATTTT. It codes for CASSLVSSGSSTDTQYF.